These 21 T cell receptor beta chains came from one sample sequenced in a study of radiotherapy plus CTLA-4 blockade in lung cancer. TCRdb's table, derived via immunoSEQ multiplex PCR, lists solely in-frame clones and lacks some. Of tens of thousands of clones listed, roughly four fifths are singletons. Sequencing was performed on peripheral blood, taken from a patient treated with radiotherapy plus ipilimumab. All receptors come from a human donor with non-small cell lung cancer who had stable disease on radiotherapy plus ipilimumab.

This chain uses TRBV5-1 with TRBJ1-1; perhaps TRBD1 as D (5 bases). The CDR3 is made up of 16 amino acids. Between the trimmed V and J ends, which lost 1 base and 0 bases, there was a span of 13 bases. Germline V gene lookup returns CDR1 SGHRS and CDR2 YFSETQ. In nucleotides, the CDR3 is TGCGCCAGCAGCTTGACAGGAGCGACTCTGAACACTGAAGCTTTCTTT. This sequence encodes CASSLTGATLNTEAFF.

The chain combines TRBV15 with TRBJ2-7; 13 nucleotides agree with TRBD2. The CDR3 consists of 16 residues. Germline V lookup: CDR1 LNHNV, CDR2 YYDKDF (reference sequence). After removal of 3 bases from V and 3 bases from J, the junction contained 5 bases not matched to a gene. The CDR3 DNA sequence: TGTGCCACCAGCAGGGGGACTAGCGGGGCACTCTACGAGCAGTACTTC. This codes for CATSRGTSGALYEQYF. Full variable domain (missing parts from reference TRBV15 and TRBJ2-7): DAMVIQNPRYQVTQFGKPVTLSCSQTLNHNVMYWYQQKSSQAPKLLFHYYDKDFNNEADTPDNFQSRRPNTSFCFLDIRSPGLGDTAMYLCATSRGTSGALYEQYFGPGTRLTVT.

The chain links TRBV25-1 to TRBJ2-5; 8 nucleotides match TRBD1. The CDR3 totals 14 residues. V trimming: 4 bases; J trimming: 4 bases; junction bases outside the gene matches: 5. Germline CDR1 reads MGHDK; CDR2 reads SYGVNS. CDR3: CASSARGRGETQYF. As DNA, the CDR3 is TGTGCCAGCAGTGCCAGGGGGCGCGGAGAGACCCAGTACTTC.

The table lists this clone with a count of one. The CDR3 region has the DNA TGTGCCTGGGGCGTCGGGGGGGCCAAATATGAGCAGTTCTTC. Its translation: CAWGVGGAKYEQFF. The gene calls are TRBV30 and TRBJ2-1; TRBD2 agrees at 8 bases. Germline V gene sequence: CDR1 GTSNPN, CDR2 SVGIG (reference sequence). There are 14 residues in the CDR3. The J segment lost 8 bases and the V segment lost 5 bases, leaving 11 bases of the junction unmatched.

The chain has TRBV14 and TRBJ1-3; D is uncertain. Germline-derived CDR1 and CDR2 are SGHDN and FVKESK. V lost 0 bases and J 5 bases, leaving 11 bases between the germline ends. This CDR3 is 15 amino acids long. The DNA for the CDR3 is TGTGCCAGCAGCCAAGATCGGACCGCCAGAAACACCATATATTTT. Its protein is CASSQDRTARNTIYF.

This clone is a singleton in its sample. The J gene is TRBJ1-2, the V gene TRBV15; TRBD1 agrees at 11 bases. CDR3 length: 17 amino acids. CDR1 and CDR2 from the germline V gene are LNHNV and YYDKDF (reference sequence). J gave up 0 bases and V 0 bases, and 3 bases lay outside the gene matches. In nucleotides, the CDR3 is TGTGCCACCAGCAGAGACGGGGACAGGGGGGCTAACTATGGCTACACCTTC. This sequence encodes CATSRDGDRGANYGYTF.

CDR3: CASSRRRGVNEQFF. CDR3 in DNA: TGCGCCAGCAGCCGGAGGCGGGGGGTGAATGAGCAGTTCTTC. The chain links TRBV5-1 to TRBJ2-1, with 8 bases matching TRBD2. This CDR3 region has 14 residues. V lost 4 bases and J lost 7; bases outside the gene matches: 7. Germline V gives CDR1 SGHRS, CDR2 YFSETQ. Using reference TRBV5-1 and TRBJ2-1 for the parts outside the CDR3, the full variable domain is KAGVTQTPRYLIKTRGQQVTLSCSPISGHRSVSWYQQTPGQGLQFLFEYFSETQRNKGNFPGRFSGRQFSNSRSEMNVSTLELGDSALYLCASSRRRGVNEQFFGPGTRLTVL.

The chain recombines TRBV4-2 with TRBJ2-5; 7 bases line up with TRBD1. J lost 2 bases, V lost 4 bases, and 13 bases had no gene match. CDR3 length: 17 amino acids. CDR1 is LGHNA and CDR2 is YNFKEQ in the germline V gene. The CDR3 DNA follows: TGTGCCAGCAGCCCTAGACTACGGGACAGCCTTCAAGAGACCCAGTACTTC. Its translation: CASSPRLRDSLQETQYF.

This chain joins TRBV7-9 and TRBJ2-1, with 7 bases that match TRBD2. Germline V gives CDR1 SEHNR, CDR2 FQNEAQ (reference sequence). The V gene end was trimmed by 5 bases and the J gene end by 6 bases; junction bases not matched to a gene: 10. The CDR3 sequence is 15 residues long. The CDR3: CASSPPSGIPNEQFF. CDR3 DNA sequence: TGTGCCAGCAGCCCGCCCAGCGGGATCCCCAATGAGCAGTTCTTC.

The chain uses TRBV6-1 and TRBJ2-5, with 10 bases lining up with TRBD2. V shed 8 bases, J shed 4 bases, and the junction held 4 bases outside the gene matches. The CDR3 is 13 amino acids. Per the germline V gene, CDR1 is MNHNS and CDR2 is SASEGT. CDR3 nucleotide sequence: TGTGCCAGCCTCATAGCGGGAGGAGAGACCCAGTACTTC. It is translated as CASLIAGGETQYF.

The chain couples TRBV21-1 to TRBJ2-1; TRBD1 is the table's D call, not checked against the DNA. TRBV21-1 is a documented pseudogene. This CDR3 contains 14 residues. The DNA of the CDR3 is TGTGCCAGCAGCAAAAGGGGGCTTTGGTATGAGCAGTTCTTC. Its translation: CASSKRGLWYEQFF.

The chain joins TRBV5-1 to TRBJ1-4, with 7 positions matching TRBD1. The CDR3 extends over 13 amino acids. J lost 5 bases, V lost 4 bases, and 2 bases had no gene match. In germline, CDR1 is SGHRS, CDR2 YFSETQ. The CDR3 region is CASSMGQNEKLFF. CDR3 nucleotide sequence: TGCGCCAGCAGCATGGGACAGAATGAAAAACTGTTTTTT.

The genes are TRBV18 and TRBJ1-1, with D tentatively TRBD1 (5 bases). Trimming removed 3 bases at V and 4 bases at J, with 12 bases between. Per germline, CDR1 KGHSH and CDR2 LQKENI. The CDR3 loop spans 14 amino acids. The DNA of the CDR3 is TGTGCCAGCTCACCCAGGGCTTGGAGCACTGAAGCTTTCTTT. Protein: CASSPRAWSTEAFF.

DNA for the CDR3: TGTGCCAGCAGCTCGAGGGACACTGAAGCTTTCTTT. Protein sequence: CASSSRDTEAFF. The chain combines TRBV6-5 with TRBJ1-1; D is unclear. This CDR3 comprises 12 residues. Trimming took 6 bases from V and 3 from J, leaving 8 bases between them. Germline lookup yields CDR1 MNHEY and CDR2 SVGAGI.

The CDR3 nucleotides are TGTGCCAGCAGCTTGGTCGACGAAGAGACCCAGTACTTC. Translated: CASSLVDEETQYF. The chain couples TRBV5-4 to TRBJ2-5; D remains ambiguous. CDR1 is SGHNT, CDR2 YYREEE, per germline (reference sequence). CDR3 length: 13 residues. V was cut by 0 bases and J by 3 bases, with 6 bases left in between.

This chain links TRBV4-2 with TRBJ2-2; the D gene is possibly TRBD2 (5 bases). The V and J ends lost 0 bases and 4 bases respectively, with 9 bases between them. CDR3 length: 15 residues. CDR1 and CDR2 (germline): LGHNA, YNFKEQ. The CDR3 DNA sequence: TGTGCCAGCAGCCAAGATCCAGCGGTCACCGGGGAGCTGTTTTTT. As protein: CASSQDPAVTGELFF.

The chain recombines TRBV9 with TRBJ2-5; 11 bases line up with TRBD1. The end of the DNA is better explained by TRBJ2-7, so the J call may be wrong. The CDR3 runs to 15 residues. The germline CDR1 and CDR2 sequences are SGDLS and YYNGEE. The CDR3: CASSVSGTGGYEQYF. CDR3 DNA: TGTGCCAGCAGCGTAAGCGGGACAGGGGGCTACGAGCAGTACTTC.

With regard to this clone: Sequence at one end of the junction differs from germline and may be a read error. The chain couples TRBV28 to TRBJ2-1, with D possibly being TRBD2 (6 bases). Germline CDR1 is MDHEN and CDR2 is SYDVKM. The CDR3 runs 13 residues. DNA for the CDR3: TGTGCCAGCAGTTCGGAGTATAAGGGACTGCCCCTCTTC. Protein product: CASSSEYKGLPLF. The whole variable domain, filled in from reference TRBV28 and TRBJ2-1, reads DVKVTQSSRYLVKRTGEKVFLECVQDMDHENMFWYRQDPGLGLRLIYFSYDVKMKEKGDIPEGYSVSREKKERFSLILESASTNQTSMYLCASSSEYKGLPLFGPGTRLTVL.

The rearrangement joins TRBV2 to TRBJ1-1; 8 nucleotides align to TRBD1. V lost 5 bases and J lost 1; bases outside the gene matches: 6. This CDR3 contains 15 residues. Germline V gives CDR1 SNHLY, CDR2 FYNNEI. CDR3 protein: CASSPRTGRNTEAFF. The DNA of the CDR3 is TGTGCCAGCAGTCCTCGGACAGGGAGGAACACTGAAGCTTTCTTT.

This clone is a singleton in its sample. V and J are TRBV7-8 and TRBJ2-7; TRBD1 is a possible D gene (6 bases). Trimming pared 1 base from V and 3 bases from J, leaving 10 bases between. Germline assignment: CDR1 SGHVS and CDR2 FQNEAQ. The CDR3 is 14 amino acids. The CDR3 bases are TGTGCCAGCAGCTTAGACAGGGCAATCTACGAGCAGTACTTC. Its protein is CASSLDRAIYEQYF.

This chain connects TRBV18 to TRBJ2-6; 7 bases are shared with TRBD1. CDR3 length: 14 amino acids. Germline V CDR1 and CDR2: KGHSH, LQKENI. Trimming removed 5 bases from V and 12 bases from J; junction bases left unmatched: 10. CDR3 residues: CASSEGQPPSVLTF. The CDR3 DNA is TGTGCCAGCTCAGAGGGACAGCCCCCTAGCGTCCTGACTTTC.